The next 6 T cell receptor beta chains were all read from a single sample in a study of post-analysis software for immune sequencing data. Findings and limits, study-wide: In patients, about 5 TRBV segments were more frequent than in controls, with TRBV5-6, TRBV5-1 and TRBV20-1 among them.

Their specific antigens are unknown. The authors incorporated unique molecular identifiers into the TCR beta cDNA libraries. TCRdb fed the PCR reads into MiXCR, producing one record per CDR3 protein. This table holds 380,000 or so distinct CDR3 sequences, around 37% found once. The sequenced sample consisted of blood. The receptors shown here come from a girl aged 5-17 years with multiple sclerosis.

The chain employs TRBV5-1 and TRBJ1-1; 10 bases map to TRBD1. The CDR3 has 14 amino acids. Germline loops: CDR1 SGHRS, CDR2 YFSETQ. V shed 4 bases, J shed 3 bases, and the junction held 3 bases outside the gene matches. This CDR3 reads CASSGGQGYTEAFF. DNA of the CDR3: TGCGCCAGCAGCGGGGGACAGGGGTACACTGAAGCTTTCTTT.

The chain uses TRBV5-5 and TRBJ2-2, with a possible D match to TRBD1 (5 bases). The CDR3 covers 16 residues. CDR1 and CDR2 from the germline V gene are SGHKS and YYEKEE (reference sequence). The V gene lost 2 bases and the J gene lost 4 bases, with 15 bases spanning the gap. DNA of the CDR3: TGTGCCAGCAGCTTCGGGCAGGGTTCGGGCACCGGGGAGCTGTTTTTT. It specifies CASSFGQGSGTGELFF.

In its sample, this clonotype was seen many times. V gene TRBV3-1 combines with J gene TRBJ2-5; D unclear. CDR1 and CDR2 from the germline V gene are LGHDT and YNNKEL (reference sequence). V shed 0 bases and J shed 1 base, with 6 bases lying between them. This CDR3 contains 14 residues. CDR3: CASSQDPGQETQYF. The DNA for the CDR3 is TGTGCCAGCAGCCAAGATCCAGGCCAAGAGACCCAGTACTTC.

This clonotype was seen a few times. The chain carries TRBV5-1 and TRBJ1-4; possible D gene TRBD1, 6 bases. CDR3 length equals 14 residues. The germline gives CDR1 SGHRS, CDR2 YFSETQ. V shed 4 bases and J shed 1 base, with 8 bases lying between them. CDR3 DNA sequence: TGCGCCAGCAGCCAAGGGGGAACTAATGAAAAACTGTTTTTT. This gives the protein CASSQGGTNEKLFF. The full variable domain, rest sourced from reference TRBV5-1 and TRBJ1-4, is KAGVTQTPRYLIKTRGQQVTLSCSPISGHRSVSWYQQTPGQGLQFLFEYFSETQRNKGNFPGRFSGRQFSNSRSEMNVSTLELGDSALYLCASSQGGTNEKLFFGSGTQLSVL.

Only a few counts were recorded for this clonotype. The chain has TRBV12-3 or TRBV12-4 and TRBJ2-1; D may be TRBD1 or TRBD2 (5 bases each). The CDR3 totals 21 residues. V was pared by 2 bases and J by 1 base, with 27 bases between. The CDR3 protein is CASSLSPGRALTTNSYNEQFF. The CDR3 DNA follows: TGTGCCAGCAGTTTATCCCCCGGCAGGGCCCTCACGACTAATTCCTACAATGAGCAGTTCTTC.

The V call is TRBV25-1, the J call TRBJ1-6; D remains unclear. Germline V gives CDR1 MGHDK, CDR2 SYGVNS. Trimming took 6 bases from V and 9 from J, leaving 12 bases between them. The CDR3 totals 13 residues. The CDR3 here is CASREGKGSPLHF. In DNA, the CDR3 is TGTGCCAGCAGGGAGGGAAAGGGTTCACCCCTCCACTTT.